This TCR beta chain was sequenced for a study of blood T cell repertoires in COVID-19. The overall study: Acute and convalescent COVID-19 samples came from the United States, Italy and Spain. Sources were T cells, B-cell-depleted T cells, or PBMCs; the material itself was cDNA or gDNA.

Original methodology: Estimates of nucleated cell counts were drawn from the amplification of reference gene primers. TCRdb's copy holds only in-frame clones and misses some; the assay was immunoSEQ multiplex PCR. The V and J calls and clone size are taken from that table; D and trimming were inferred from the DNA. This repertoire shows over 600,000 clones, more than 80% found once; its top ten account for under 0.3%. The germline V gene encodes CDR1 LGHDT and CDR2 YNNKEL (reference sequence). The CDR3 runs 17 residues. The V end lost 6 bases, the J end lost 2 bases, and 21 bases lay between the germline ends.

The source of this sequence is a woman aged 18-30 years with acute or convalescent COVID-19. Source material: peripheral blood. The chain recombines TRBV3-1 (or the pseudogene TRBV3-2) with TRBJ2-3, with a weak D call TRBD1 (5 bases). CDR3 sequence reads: CASRQRGRPLDTDTQYF. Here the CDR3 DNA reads TGTGCCAGCAGACAAAGGGGCAGGCCCCTAGACACAGATACGCAGTATTTT.